What follows is one T cell receptor (beta chain) and its context. Its antigen is not known. Assay used: immunoSEQ multiplex PCR; TCRdb lists only in-frame clones, some missing. The table includes about 110,000 clones, over 85% detected once. This record comes from a study of graft-versus-host responses after intestinal transplantation. Across the whole study: Isolated intestinal, liver-intestinal, or multivisceral transplants were what recipients had. Each recipient received anti-thymocyte globulin induction, then tacrolimus and steroids for about 3 years.

Germline CDR1 and CDR2: MNHEY and SVGAGI. V was pared by 2 bases and J by 1 base, with 14 bases between. This CDR3 has 16 residues. Study results and caveats: When patients had graft-donor T cell macrochimerism, their allografts held high graft-versus-host to host-versus-graft clonal ratios. GvH clonotypes were identified within recipient marrow, with a subset emerging first in ileum or blood.

The sample was unstimulated CD8+ T cells sorted from spleen or lymph node cells, taken before intestinal transplant. The V call is TRBV6-5, the J call TRBJ1-2; D not resolved. The sequence derives from a human donor who received an intestinal transplant. The CDR3 DNA reads TGTGCCAGCAGTTACGGGCCCTTGATGGGTAACTATGGCTACACCTTC. Amino acids: CASSYGPLMGNYGYTF.